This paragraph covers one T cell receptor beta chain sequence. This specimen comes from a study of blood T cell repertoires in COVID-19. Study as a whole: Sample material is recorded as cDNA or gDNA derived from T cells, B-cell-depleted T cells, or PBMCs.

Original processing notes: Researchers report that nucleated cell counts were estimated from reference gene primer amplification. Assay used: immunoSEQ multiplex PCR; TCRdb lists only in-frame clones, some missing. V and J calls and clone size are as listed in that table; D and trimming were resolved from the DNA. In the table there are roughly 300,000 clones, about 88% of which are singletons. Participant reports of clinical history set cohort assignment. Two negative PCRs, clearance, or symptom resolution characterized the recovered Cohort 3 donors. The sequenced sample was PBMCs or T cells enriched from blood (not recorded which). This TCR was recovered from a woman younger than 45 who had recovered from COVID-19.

The CDR3 bases are TGCGCCAGCAGTGAGTTATCGGGCAGGGGCCGAATGAACACTGAAGCTTTCTTT. It translates to CASSELSGRGRMNTEAFF. The gene calls are TRBV10-2 and TRBJ1-1, with D tentatively TRBD1 (6 bases). The CDR3 totals 18 residues. Germline CDR1 and CDR2: WSHSY and SAAADI. V was cut by 1 base and J by 0 bases, with 18 bases left in between.